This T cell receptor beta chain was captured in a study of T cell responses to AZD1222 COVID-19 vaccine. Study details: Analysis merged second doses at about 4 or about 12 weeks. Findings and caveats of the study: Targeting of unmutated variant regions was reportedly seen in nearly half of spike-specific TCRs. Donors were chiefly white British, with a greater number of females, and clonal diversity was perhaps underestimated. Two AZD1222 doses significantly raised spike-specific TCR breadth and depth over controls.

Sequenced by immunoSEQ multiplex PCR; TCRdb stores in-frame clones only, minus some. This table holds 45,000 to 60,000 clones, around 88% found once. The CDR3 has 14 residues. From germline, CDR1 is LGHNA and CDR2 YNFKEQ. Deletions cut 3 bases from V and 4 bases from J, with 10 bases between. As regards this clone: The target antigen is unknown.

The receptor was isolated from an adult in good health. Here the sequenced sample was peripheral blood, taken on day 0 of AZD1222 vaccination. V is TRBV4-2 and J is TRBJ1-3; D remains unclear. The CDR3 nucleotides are TGTGCCAGCAGCCACCCAAAGGGAGGAAACACCATATATTTT. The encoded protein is CASSHPKGGNTIYF.